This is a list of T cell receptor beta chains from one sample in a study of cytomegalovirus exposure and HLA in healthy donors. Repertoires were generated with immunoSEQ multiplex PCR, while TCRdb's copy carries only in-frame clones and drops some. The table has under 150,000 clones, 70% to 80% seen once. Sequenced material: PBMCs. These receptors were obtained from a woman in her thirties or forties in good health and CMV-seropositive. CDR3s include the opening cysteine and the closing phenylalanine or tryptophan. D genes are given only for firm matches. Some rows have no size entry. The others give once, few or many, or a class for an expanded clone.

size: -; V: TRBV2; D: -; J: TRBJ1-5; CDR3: CASSMGHVSNQPQHF; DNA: TGTGCCAGCAGTATGGGACACGTTAGCAATCAGCCCCAGCATTTT
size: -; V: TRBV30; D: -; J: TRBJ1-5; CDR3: CAWSVGRDQPQHF; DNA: TGTGCCTGGAGTGTAGGCAGGGATCAGCCCCAGCATTTT
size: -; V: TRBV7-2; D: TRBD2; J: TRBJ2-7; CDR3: CASSQGLAGALEQYF; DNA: TGTGCCAGCAGCCAAGGACTAGCGGGAGCTCTTGAGCAGTACTTC
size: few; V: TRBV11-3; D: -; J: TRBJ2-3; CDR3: CASSLSREDTQYF; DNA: TGTGCCAGCAGCTTGAGTAGGGAGGATACGCAGTATTTT
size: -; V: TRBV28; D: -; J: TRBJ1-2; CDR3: CASSTPEGGGYGYTF; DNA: TGTGCCAGCAGTACCCCAGAGGGCGGTGGCTATGGCTACACCTTC
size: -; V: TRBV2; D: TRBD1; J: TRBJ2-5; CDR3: CVSSVTSGTGRGWETQYF; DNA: TGTGTCAGCAGTGTCACCTCAGGGACAGGGAGGGGATGGGAGACCCAGTACTTC
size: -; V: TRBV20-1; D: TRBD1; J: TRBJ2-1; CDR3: CSAPKQGLRFF; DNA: TGCAGTGCTCCTAAACAGGGGCTTCGTTTCTTC
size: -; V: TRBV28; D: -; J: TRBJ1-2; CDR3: CASSLDAAGEGGYTF; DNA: TGTGCCAGCAGTTTAGACGCCGCGGGGGAGGGAGGCTACACCTTC
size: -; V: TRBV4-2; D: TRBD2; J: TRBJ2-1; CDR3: CASSQDARLAGAPSTYNEQFF; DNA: TGTGCCAGCAGCCAAGACGCCCGACTAGCGGGAGCACCCTCAACCTACAATGAGCAGTTCTTC
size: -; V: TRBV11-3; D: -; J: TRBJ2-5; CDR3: CASSLGTTHRSEETQYF; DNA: TGTGCCAGCAGCTTAGGGACTACTCATCGGTCGGAAGAGACCCAGTACTTC
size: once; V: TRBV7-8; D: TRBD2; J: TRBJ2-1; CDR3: CATLGLAGDNEQFF; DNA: TGTGCCACCCTGGGGCTAGCGGGAGACAATGAGCAGTTCTTC
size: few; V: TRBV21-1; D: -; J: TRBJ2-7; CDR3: CASSSGLAGRGEQYF; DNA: TGTGCCAGCAGCAGTGGACTAGCGGGGCGTGGGGAGCAGTACTTC
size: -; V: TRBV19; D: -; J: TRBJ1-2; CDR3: CASSMEGGGVLLGYTF; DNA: TGCGCCAGTAGTATGGAAGGCGGAGGGGTCCTCCTTGGCTACACCTTC
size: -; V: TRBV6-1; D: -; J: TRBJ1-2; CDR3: CASSEAFTNYGYTF; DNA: TGTGCCAGCAGTGAAGCTTTTACTAACTATGGCTACACCTTC
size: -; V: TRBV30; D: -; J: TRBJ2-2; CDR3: CAWSPTATGELFF; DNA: TGTGCCTGGAGTCCGACAGCCACCGGGGAGCTGTTTTTT
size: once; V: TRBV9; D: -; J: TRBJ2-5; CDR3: CASSRDGLQGAQYF; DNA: TGTGCCAGCAGCAGGGATGGGCTGCAAGGGGCCCAGTACTTC
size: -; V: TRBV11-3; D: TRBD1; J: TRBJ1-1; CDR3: CASSLQGANTEAFF; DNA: TGTGCCAGCAGCCTACAGGGGGCGAACACTGAAGCTTTCTTT
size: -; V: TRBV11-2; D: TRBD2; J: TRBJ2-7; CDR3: CASSSGLAGEQYF; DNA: TGTGCCAGCAGCTCTGGACTAGCGGGAGAGCAGTACTTC
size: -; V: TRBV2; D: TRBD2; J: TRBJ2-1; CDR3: CASSDRTSGRSEQFF; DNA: TGTGCCAGCAGCGACAGGACTAGCGGGAGATCTGAGCAGTTCTTC
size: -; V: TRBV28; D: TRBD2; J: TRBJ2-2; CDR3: CASSLEPTAGAGGELFF; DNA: TGTGCCAGCAGTCTAGAACCGACAGCGGGAGCTGGCGGGGAGCTGTTTTTT
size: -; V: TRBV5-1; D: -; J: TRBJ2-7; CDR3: CASSPDGAGQSSYEQYF; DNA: TGCGCCAGCAGCCCGGACGGCGCGGGGCAGAGCTCCTACGAGCAGTACTTC
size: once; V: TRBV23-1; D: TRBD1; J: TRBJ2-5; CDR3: CASSPNQNDRGAGETQYF; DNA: TGCGCCAGCAGCCCGAACCAAAACGACAGGGGTGCGGGAGAGACCCAGTACTTC